The TCR beta chain described here comes from a study of blood T cell repertoires in COVID-19. The wider study: PBMCs, B-cell-depleted T cells, or T cells were the source of the cDNA or gDNA that made up the material.

The CDR3 totals 11 residues. CDR1 and CDR2 from the germline V gene are DFQATT and SNEGSKA (reference sequence). The J segment lost 9 bases and the V segment lost 6 bases, leaving 7 bases of the junction unmatched. The data were produced by immunoSEQ multiplex PCR, yet TCRdb's version contains in-frame clones alone and is incomplete. The repertoire holds about 330,000 clones, with 85% to 90% as singletons. Participants were aged about 18 to 89 years from roughly 25 US areas. Allocation to cohorts depended on clinical history reported by the participants. Sequencing was done on a sample of PBMCs or T cells enriched from blood (not recorded which). The clonotype was recovered from a woman between 18 and 30 years old who had recovered from COVID-19. This chain links TRBV20-1 with TRBJ2-7, with TRBD2 identical over 8 bases. The CDR3 region is CSAHSGRGQYF. CDR3 sequence (DNA): TGCAGTGCGCATTCCGGGAGGGGGCAGTACTTC.